Shown below are 22 T cell receptor beta chains from a single sample sequenced in a study of OX40 agonist ivuxolimab in advanced cancers. TCRdb's table, derived via immunoSEQ multiplex PCR, lists solely in-frame clones and lacks some. This sample has some 90,000 clones, with approximately 91% found just once. Sequenced material: CD4+ or CD8+ T cells sorted from blood, taken in a trial of the OX40 agonist ivuxolimab. The source is an adult with an advanced solid tumor such as melanoma, head and neck, liver or kidney cancer.

This chain connects TRBV29-1 to TRBJ2-3; TRBD2 aligns across 10 bases. V was clipped by 4 bases and J by 1 base; unmatched bases: 5. Germline assignment: CDR1 SQVTM and CDR2 ANQGSEA. The CDR3 sequence is 15 residues long. This CDR3 reads CSVVVGTSGTDTQYF. In DNA form, the CDR3 reads TGCAGCGTTGTAGTTGGGACTAGCGGCACAGATACGCAGTATTTT.

This chain connects TRBV5-4 to TRBJ2-5, with D perhaps TRBD2 (6 bases). The ends were cut back, 2 bases at V and 3 bases at J, with 11 bases in the middle. The CDR3 runs to 14 residues. CDR1 is SGHNT and CDR2 is YYREEE in the germline V gene (reference sequence). CDR3: CASSFPSAKETQYF. CDR3 in DNA: TGTGCCAGCAGCTTCCCTAGCGCCAAAGAGACCCAGTACTTC.

The CDR3 nucleotides read TGTGCCAGCAGACCTACCGGGACAGGAACCTACGAGCAGTACTTC. Encoded protein: CASRPTGTGTYEQYF. The gene calls are TRBV28 and TRBJ2-7, with TRBD1 matching over 8 bases. In germline, CDR1 is MDHEN, CDR2 SYDVKM. Trimming removed 6 bases from V and 2 bases from J; junction bases left unmatched: 9. The CDR3 has 15 amino acids.

This clone appeared once. J is TRBJ2-7 and V is TRBV7-2, with D unresolved. Germline values: CDR1 SGHTA, CDR2 FQGNSA. The length of the CDR3 is 15 residues. The ends were cut back, 1 base at V and 2 bases at J, with 12 bases in the middle. CDR3 loop: CASSLEANRAYEQYF. The CDR3 DNA sequence: TGTGCCAGCAGCTTAGAAGCGAACAGAGCCTACGAGCAGTACTTC.

The chain links TRBV11-3 to TRBJ2-7; D not certain. Trimming took off 0 bases at V and 2 bases at J, with 11 bases between the two ends. Germline V CDR1 and CDR2: SGHNT, YENEEA. CDR3 size: 15 residues. CDR3 in amino acids: CASSLDYGAAYEQYF. DNA of the CDR3: TGTGCCAGCAGCTTAGATTATGGTGCAGCCTACGAGCAGTACTTC.

The rearrangement uses TRBV7-8 and TRBJ2-1; D could derive from TRBD1 or TRBD2 (6 bases each). CDR1 is SGHVS, CDR2 FQNEAQ, per germline. V was cut by 8 bases and J by 2 bases, with 16 bases left in between. This CDR3 has 15 residues. CDR3: CASGSGGGTYNEQFF. The CDR3 DNA is TGTGCCAGCGGTTCCGGAGGGGGAACCTACAATGAGCAGTTCTTC.

The chain uses TRBV5-4 and TRBJ2-2, with 8 nucleotides matching TRBD1. The germline CDR1 and CDR2 sequences are SGHNT and YYREEE (reference sequence). The junction had 9 bases not matched to a gene; V was cut back by 1 base and J by 4 bases. The CDR3 totals 17 residues. The CDR3 spells CASSLWVGQGSTGELFF. The CDR3 DNA sequence: TGTGCCAGCAGCTTGTGGGTTGGACAGGGAAGCACCGGGGAGCTGTTTTTT.

The chain combines TRBV27 with TRBJ1-1; tentatively, D is TRBD1 (5 bases). This CDR3 region has 13 residues. The V end lost 6 bases, the J end lost 1 base, and 9 bases lay between the germline ends. Looked up from germline, CDR1 is MNHEY and CDR2 is SMNVEV (reference sequence). In nucleotides, the CDR3 is TGTGCCAGCAGGGGACTGCCGAACACTGAAGCTTTCTTT. Its protein product is CASRGLPNTEAFF.

This chain links TRBV6-5 with TRBJ2-7; no clear D gene. The CDR3 extends over 12 amino acids. Trimming pared 9 bases from V and 0 bases from J, leaving 9 bases between. Germline values: CDR1 MNHEY, CDR2 SVGAGI. The CDR3 DNA is TGTGCCAGTTGGGCGAGCTCCTACGAGCAGTACTTC. Protein sequence: CASWASSYEQYF.

The V and J genes are TRBV18 and TRBJ2-5; perhaps TRBD2 as D (6 bases). CDR1 is KGHSH, CDR2 LQKENI, per germline. Trimming pared 6 bases from V and 0 bases from J, leaving 14 bases between. The CDR3 spans 15 residues. The CDR3, as DNA: TGTGCCAGCTCTCCAACGGGGGTGTACCAAGAGACCCAGTACTTC. Translation: CASSPTGVYQETQYF.

The rearrangement joins TRBV27 to TRBJ2-7; 9 bases are a match to TRBD2. Germline assignment: CDR1 MNHEY and CDR2 SMNVEV (reference sequence). V lost 4 bases to trimming and J lost 1 base; unmatched junction nucleotides: 5. The CDR3 contains 15 residues. CDR3 amino acids: CASSSPGLASYEQYF. The CDR3 DNA sequence: TGTGCCAGCAGTTCGCCGGGACTAGCTTCCTACGAGCAGTACTTC.

The chain employs TRBV18 and TRBJ1-1; tentatively, D is TRBD1 (6 bases). CDR1 and CDR2 (germline): KGHSH, LQKENI. V gave up 4 bases and J gave up 8 bases, with 8 bases separating them. CDR3 length equals 11 residues. The CDR3 here is CASSLTGEAFF. The CDR3 region has the DNA TGTGCCAGCTCACTAACAGGGGAAGCTTTCTTT.

The chain carries TRBV7-2 and TRBJ2-5, with TRBD2 matching 9 bases. Trimming took 5 bases from V and 5 from J; bases not matched to a gene: 6. The CDR3 sequence is 14 residues long. Germline CDR1 SGHTA, CDR2 FQGNSA. The CDR3 sequence is CASSLTGLAETQYF. CDR3 in DNA: TGTGCCAGCAGCCTCACCGGACTAGCGGAGACCCAGTACTTC.

V usage is TRBV30 and J usage is TRBJ2-1, with 15 nucleotides matching TRBD2. The germline V gene encodes CDR1 GTSNPN and CDR2 SVGIG (reference sequence). V shed 4 bases and J 12 bases; nucleotides not matched to a gene: 13. The CDR3 is made up of 16 amino acids. CDR3 sequence: CAWIHIGLAGGPAQFF. The CDR3 coding sequence is TGTGCCTGGATCCATATCGGACTAGCGGGAGGGCCGGCGCAGTTCTTC.

The V gene is TRBV28, the J gene TRBJ2-7; no definite D call. Germline CDR1 MDHEN, CDR2 SYDVKM. Between the trimmed V and J ends, which lost 1 base and 0 bases, there was a span of 7 bases. The CDR3 spans 14 residues. The CDR3 spells CASSLSRASYEQYF. DNA of the CDR3: TGTGCCAGCAGTTTATCACGGGCCTCCTACGAGCAGTACTTC. Supplemented by reference TRBV28 and TRBJ2-7, the full variable domain reads DVKVTQSSRYLVKRTGEKVFLECVQDMDHENMFWYRQDPGLGLRLIYFSYDVKMKEKGDIPEGYSVSREKKERFSLILESASTNQTSMYLCASSLSRASYEQYFGPGTRLTVT.

The chain combines TRBV18 with TRBJ2-1; 8 nucleotides align to TRBD1. The V gene end was trimmed by 4 bases and the J gene end by 5 bases; junction bases not matched to a gene: 7. Germline CDR1 and CDR2: KGHSH and LQKENI. There are 15 residues in the CDR3. CDR3 nucleotides: TGTGCCAGCTCACTTGGACAGGGTCAGAACAATGAGCAGTTCTTC. This encodes CASSLGQGQNNEQFF.

The V call is TRBV28, the J call TRBJ1-2; D may be TRBD1 (5 bases). Trimming took 8 bases from V and 4 from J, leaving 14 bases between them. CDR1 MDHEN and CDR2 SYDVKM come from the germline V gene. The CDR3 is made up of 13 amino acids. For the CDR3, the DNA is TGTGCCAGCTTTGCCGGGGGAGCCTATGGCTACACCTTC. Translated: CASFAGGAYGYTF.

CDR3 region: CASSAPEKGSYGYTF. DNA for the CDR3: TGTGCCAGCAGTGCCCCCGAGAAAGGGAGCTATGGCTACACCTTC. The chain combines TRBV6-5 with TRBJ1-2; D uncertain. This CDR3 contains 15 residues. V lost 5 bases to trimming and J lost 4 bases, with 17 bases between them. Germline CDR1 reads MNHEY; CDR2 reads SVGAGI.

CDR3 in DNA: TGTGCCAGCAGTCGGTCTATGAACACTGAAGCTTTCTTT. Translation gives CASSRSMNTEAFF. The rearrangement joins TRBV28 to TRBJ1-1; D gene unclear. Germline V lookup: CDR1 MDHEN, CDR2 SYDVKM. This CDR3 has 13 amino acids. The V end was cut by 5 bases, the J end by 0 bases, with 7 bases between.

The CDR3 sequence: CASSPQGQGADTQYF. For the CDR3, the DNA is TGTGCCAGCTCACCACAGGGACAGGGTGCAGATACGCAGTATTTT. The rearrangement joins TRBV18 to TRBJ2-3, with 9 bases identical to TRBD1. Losses at the gene ends were 1 base for V and 4 bases for J; bases not matched to a gene: 3. Germline V lookup: CDR1 KGHSH, CDR2 LQKENI. CDR3 length equals 15 residues.

CDR3 bases: TGTGCCAGCAGCCTCCTCGGCGGGAGTTTTGGACACGAGCAGTACTTC. It is translated as CASSLLGGSFGHEQYF. The genes are TRBV7-9 and TRBJ2-7; TRBD2 agrees at 7 bases. V lost 5 bases, J lost 5 bases, and 15 bases stayed unmatched. CDR3 length equals 16 residues. Germline lookup yields CDR1 SEHNR and CDR2 FQNEAQ (reference sequence).

J is TRBJ2-4 and V is TRBV5-5, with D maybe TRBD1 (5 bases). The CDR3 is 17 amino acids. Germline loops: CDR1 SGHKS, CDR2 YYEKEE (reference sequence). The V and J ends lost 0 bases and 11 bases respectively, with 24 bases between them. In nucleotides, the CDR3 is TGTGCCAGCAGCTTGGGCGGTGGACAAGATACCCGCCGTTTTCAGTACTTC. Translating gives CASSLGGGQDTRRFQYF.